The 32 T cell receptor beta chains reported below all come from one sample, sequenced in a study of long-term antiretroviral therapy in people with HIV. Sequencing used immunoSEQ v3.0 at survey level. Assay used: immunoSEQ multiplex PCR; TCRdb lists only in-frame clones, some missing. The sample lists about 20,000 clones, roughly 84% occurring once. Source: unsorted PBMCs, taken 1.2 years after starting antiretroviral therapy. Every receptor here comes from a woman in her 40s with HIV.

The CDR3 DNA reads TGCGCCAGCAGCAGTACAGGGGACACTGAAGCTTTCTTT. This sequence encodes CASSSTGDTEAFF. The chain has TRBV5-1 and TRBJ1-1, with 7 bases lining up with TRBD1. The V segment lost 4 bases and the J segment 3 bases; nucleotides outside the gene matches: 3. Germline V gene data show CDR1 as SGHRS and CDR2 as YFSETQ. The CDR3 totals 13 residues.

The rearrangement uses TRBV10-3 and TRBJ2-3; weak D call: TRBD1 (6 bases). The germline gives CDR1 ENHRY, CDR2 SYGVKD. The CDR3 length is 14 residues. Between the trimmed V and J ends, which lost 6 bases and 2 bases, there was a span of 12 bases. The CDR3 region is CAISPQGTTDTQYF. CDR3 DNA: TGTGCCATCAGCCCGCAGGGGACCACAGATACGCAGTATTTT.

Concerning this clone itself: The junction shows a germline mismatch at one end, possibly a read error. CDR3 loop: CASSRDFNTQYF. CDR3 in DNA: TGTGCTAGCAGCCGGGACTTCAATACGCAGTATTTT. This chain uses TRBV7-7 with TRBJ2-3; tentatively, D is TRBD2 (6 bases). Germline-derived CDR1 and CDR2 are SSHAT and FNYEAQ (reference sequence). The CDR3 spans 12 residues.

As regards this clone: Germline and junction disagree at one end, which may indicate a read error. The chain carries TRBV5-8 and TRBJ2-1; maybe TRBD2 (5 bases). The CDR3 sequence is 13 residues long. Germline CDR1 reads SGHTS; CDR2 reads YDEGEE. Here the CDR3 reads CANSGASYNEQFF. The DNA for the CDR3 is TGTGCCAACAGCGGAGCTTCCTACAATGAGCAGTTCTTC. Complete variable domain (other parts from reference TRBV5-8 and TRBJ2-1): EAGVTQSPTHLIKTRGQQATLRCSPISGHTSVYWYQQALGLGLQFLLWYDEGEERNRGNFPPRFSGRQFPNYSSELNVNALELEDSALYLCANSGASYNEQFFGPGTRLTVL.

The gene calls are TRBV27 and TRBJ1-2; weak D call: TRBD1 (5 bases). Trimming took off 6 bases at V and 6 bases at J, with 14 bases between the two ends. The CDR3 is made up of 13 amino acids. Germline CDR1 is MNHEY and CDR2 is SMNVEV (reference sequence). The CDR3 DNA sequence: TGTGCCAGCAGCATCAGGGAGGGAAATGGCTACACCTTC. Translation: CASSIREGNGYTF.

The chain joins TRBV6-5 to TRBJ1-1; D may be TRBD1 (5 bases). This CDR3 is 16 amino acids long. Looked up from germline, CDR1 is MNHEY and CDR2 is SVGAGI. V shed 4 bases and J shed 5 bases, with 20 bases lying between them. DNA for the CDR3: TGTGCCAGCAGTTTCTCCCCAGGACAAGGGGAGACTGAAGCTTTCTTT. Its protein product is CASSFSPGQGETEAFF.

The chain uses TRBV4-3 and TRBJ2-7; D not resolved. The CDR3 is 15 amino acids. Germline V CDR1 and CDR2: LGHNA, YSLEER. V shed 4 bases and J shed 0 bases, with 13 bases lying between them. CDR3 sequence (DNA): TGCGCCAGCAGCCTATCGACACTCTTCTCCTACGAGCAGTACTTC. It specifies CASSLSTLFSYEQYF.

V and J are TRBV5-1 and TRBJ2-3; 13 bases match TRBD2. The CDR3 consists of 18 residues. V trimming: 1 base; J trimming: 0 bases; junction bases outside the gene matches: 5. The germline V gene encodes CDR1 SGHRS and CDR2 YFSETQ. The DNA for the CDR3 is TGCGCCAGCAGCTTGAGGGGACTAGCGGGGACTAGCACAGATACGCAGTATTTT. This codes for CASSLRGLAGTSTDTQYF.

For the CDR3, the DNA is TGTGCCAGCAGGAAACGAACGAACACCGGGGAGCTGTTTTTT. Translation: CASRKRTNTGELFF. The V gene is TRBV6-4, the J gene TRBJ2-2; D call uncertain. Looked up from germline, CDR1 is MRHNA and CDR2 is SNTAGT. The CDR3 has 14 amino acids. V was trimmed by 6 bases and J by 0 bases, leaving 8 bases between them.

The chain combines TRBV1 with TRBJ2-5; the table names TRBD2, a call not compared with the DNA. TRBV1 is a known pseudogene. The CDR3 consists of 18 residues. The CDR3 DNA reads TGCACCAGCAGCCAAGGTGCCCAGTCTAGCGGGAGGAGGGAGACCCAGTACTTC. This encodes CTSSQGAQSSGRRETQYF.

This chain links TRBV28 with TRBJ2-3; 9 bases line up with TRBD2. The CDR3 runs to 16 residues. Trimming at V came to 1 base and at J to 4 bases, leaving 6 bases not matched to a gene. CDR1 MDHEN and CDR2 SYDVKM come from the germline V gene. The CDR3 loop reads CASSLLREGHSDTQYF. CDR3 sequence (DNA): TGTGCCAGCAGTTTATTGCGGGAGGGCCACTCAGATACGCAGTATTTT.

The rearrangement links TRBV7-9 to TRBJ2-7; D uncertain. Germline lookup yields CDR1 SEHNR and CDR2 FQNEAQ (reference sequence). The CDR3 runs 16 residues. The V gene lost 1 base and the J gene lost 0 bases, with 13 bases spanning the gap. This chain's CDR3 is CASSLGRTENSYEQYF. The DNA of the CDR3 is TGTGCCAGCAGCTTAGGACGTACAGAAAACTCCTACGAGCAGTACTTC.

The CDR3 region is CASSSTGDEQFF. The CDR3 nucleotides are TGTGCCAGCAGCTCCACAGGGGATGAGCAGTTCTTC. V and J are TRBV7-3 and TRBJ2-1; 7 bases agree with TRBD1. The CDR3 extends over 12 amino acids. Germline loops: CDR1 SGHTA, CDR2 FQGTGA. J lost 8 bases, V lost 4 bases, and 2 bases had no gene match. Combining the CDR3 with reference TRBV7-3 and TRBJ2-1 gives the whole variable domain GAGVSQTPSNKVTEKGKYVELRCDPISGHTALYWYRQSLGQGPEFLIYFQGTGAADDSGLPNDRFFAVRPEGSVSTLKIQRTERGDSAVYLCASSSTGDEQFFGPGTRLTVL.

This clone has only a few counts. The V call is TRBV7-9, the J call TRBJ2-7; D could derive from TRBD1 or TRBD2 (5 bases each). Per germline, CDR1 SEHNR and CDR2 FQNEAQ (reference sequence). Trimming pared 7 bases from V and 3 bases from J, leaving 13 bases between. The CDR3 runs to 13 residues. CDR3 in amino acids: CASTFQGDYEQYF. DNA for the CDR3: TGTGCCAGCACCTTCCAGGGAGACTACGAGCAGTACTTC.

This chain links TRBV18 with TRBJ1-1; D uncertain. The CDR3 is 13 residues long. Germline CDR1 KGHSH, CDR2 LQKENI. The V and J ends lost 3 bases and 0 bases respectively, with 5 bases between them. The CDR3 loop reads CASSPLLNTEAFF. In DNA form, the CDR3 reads TGTGCCAGCTCACCCCTGCTGAACACTGAAGCTTTCTTT.

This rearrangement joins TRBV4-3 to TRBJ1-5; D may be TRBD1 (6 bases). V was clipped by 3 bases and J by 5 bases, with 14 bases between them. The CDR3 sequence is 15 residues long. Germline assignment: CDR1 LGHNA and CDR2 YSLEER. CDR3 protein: CASSQGHRDYQPQHF. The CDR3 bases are TGCGCCAGCAGCCAGGGGCACAGGGATTATCAGCCCCAGCATTTT.

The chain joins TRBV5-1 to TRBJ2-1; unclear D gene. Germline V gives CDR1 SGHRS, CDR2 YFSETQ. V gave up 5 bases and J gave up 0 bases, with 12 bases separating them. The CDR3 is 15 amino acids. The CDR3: CASSFIAPSYNEQFF. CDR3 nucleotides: TGCGCCAGCAGTTTCATCGCTCCCTCCTACAATGAGCAGTTCTTC.

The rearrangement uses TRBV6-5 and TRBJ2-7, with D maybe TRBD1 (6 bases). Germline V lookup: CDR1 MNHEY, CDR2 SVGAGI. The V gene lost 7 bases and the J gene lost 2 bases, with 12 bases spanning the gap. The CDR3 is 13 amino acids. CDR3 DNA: TGTGCCAGCACGTTGGGGGCAGCCTACGAGCAGTACTTC. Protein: CASTLGAAYEQYF.

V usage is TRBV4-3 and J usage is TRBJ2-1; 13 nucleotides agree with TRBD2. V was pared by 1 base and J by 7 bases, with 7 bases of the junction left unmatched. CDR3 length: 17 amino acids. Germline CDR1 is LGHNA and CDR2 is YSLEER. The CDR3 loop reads CASSQADGLAGVNEQFF. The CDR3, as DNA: TGCGCCAGCAGCCAAGCTGATGGACTAGCGGGAGTTAATGAGCAGTTCTTC.

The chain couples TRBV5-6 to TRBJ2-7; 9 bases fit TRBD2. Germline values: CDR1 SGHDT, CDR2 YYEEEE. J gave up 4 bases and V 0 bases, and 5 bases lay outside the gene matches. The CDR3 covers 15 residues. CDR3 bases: TGTGCCAGCAGCTTGGGACTAGCGGCTAAGTACGAGCAGTACTTC. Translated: CASSLGLAAKYEQYF.

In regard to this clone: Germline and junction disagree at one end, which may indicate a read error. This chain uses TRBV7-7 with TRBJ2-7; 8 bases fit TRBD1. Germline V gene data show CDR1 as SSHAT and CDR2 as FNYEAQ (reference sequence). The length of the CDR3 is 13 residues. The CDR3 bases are TGTGCTAGCAGCCAGGGGGCCACCTACGAGCAGTACTTC. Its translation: CASSQGATYEQYF.

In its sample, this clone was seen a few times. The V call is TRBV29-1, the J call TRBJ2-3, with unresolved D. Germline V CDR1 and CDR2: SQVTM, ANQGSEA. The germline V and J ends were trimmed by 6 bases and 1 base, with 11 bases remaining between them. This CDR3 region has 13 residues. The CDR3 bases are TGCAGCGTGTCTATAGGCGGCACAGATACGCAGTATTTT. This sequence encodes CSVSIGGTDTQYF.

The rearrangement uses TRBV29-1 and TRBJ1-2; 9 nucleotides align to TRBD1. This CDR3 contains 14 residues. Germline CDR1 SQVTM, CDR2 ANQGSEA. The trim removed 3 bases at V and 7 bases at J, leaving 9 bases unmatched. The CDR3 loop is CSVERDRATGGYTF. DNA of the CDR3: TGCAGCGTTGAGCGGGACAGGGCTACAGGTGGCTACACCTTC. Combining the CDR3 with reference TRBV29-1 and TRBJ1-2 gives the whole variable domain SAVISQKPSRDICQRGTSLTIQCQVDSQVTMMFWYRQQPGQSLTLIATANQGSEATYESGFVIDKFPISRPNLTFSTLTVSNMSPEDSSIYLCSVERDRATGGYTFGSGTRLTVV.

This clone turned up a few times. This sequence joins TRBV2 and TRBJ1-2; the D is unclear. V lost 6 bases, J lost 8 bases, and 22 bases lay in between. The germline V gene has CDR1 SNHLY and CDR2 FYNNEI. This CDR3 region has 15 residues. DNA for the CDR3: TGTGCCAGCAGCCCGAAAGGCGTTCCGAGGAGGGGCTACACCTTC. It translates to CASSPKGVPRRGYTF.

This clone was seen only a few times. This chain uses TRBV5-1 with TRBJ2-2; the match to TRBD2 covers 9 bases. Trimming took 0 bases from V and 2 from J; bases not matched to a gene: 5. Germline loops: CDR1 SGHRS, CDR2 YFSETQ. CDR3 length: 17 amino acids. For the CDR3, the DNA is TGCGCCAGCAGCTTGGCGCTAGCGGGGATTAACACCGGGGAGCTGTTTTTT. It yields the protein CASSLALAGINTGELFF.

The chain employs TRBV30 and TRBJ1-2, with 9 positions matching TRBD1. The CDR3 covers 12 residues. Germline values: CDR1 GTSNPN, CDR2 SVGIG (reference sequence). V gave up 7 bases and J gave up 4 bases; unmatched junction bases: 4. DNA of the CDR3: TGTGCCTCATCGGGACAGGGCTATGGCTACACCTTC. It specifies CASSGQGYGYTF.

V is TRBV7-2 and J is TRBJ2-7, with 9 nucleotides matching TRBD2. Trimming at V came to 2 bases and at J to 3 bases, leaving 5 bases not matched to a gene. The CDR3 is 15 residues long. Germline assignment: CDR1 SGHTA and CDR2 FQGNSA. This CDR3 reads CASSLTTSGFYEQYF. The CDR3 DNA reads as TGTGCCAGCAGCTTAACAACTAGCGGGTTCTACGAGCAGTACTTC.

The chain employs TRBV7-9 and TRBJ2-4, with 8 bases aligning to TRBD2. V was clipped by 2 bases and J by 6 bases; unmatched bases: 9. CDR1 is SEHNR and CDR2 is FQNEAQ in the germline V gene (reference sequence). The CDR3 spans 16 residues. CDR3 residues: CASSLQAGVFGNIQYF. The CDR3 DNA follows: TGTGCCAGCAGCTTACAAGCGGGAGTCTTTGGAAACATTCAGTACTTC.

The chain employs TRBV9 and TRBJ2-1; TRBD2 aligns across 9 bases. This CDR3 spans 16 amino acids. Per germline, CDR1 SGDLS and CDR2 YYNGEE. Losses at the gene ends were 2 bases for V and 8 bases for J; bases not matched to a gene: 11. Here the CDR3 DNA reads TGTGCCAGCAGCGTCACCGGGACTAGCAGATGGGATGAGCAGTTCTTC. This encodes CASSVTGTSRWDEQFF.

CDR3 coding DNA: TGTGCCAGCAGCTCACAGGGTTCTGAGCAGTTCTTC. This translates into CASSSQGSEQFF. The chain uses TRBV5-8 and TRBJ2-1, with D possibly TRBD1 on 6 matching bases. With 3 bases removed from V and 9 bases from J, the gap between germline ends came to 10 bases. The CDR3 loop spans 12 amino acids. Germline V gives CDR1 SGHTS, CDR2 YDEGEE.

The CDR3 DNA reads TGTGCCAGCAGTATTTGGACAGGAAACACAGATACGCAGTATTTT. Translation gives CASSIWTGNTDTQYF. The chain combines TRBV6-5 with TRBJ2-3; 7 nucleotides line up with TRBD1. Germline loops: CDR1 MNHEY, CDR2 SVGAGI. This CDR3 region has 15 residues. The trim removed 5 bases at V and 2 bases at J, leaving 7 bases unmatched.

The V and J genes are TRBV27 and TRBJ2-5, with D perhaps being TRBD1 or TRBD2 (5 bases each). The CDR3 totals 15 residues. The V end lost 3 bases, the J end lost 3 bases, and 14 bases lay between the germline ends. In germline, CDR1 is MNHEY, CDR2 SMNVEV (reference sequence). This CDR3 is CASSLRNGAEETQYF. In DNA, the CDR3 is TGTGCCAGCAGTTTGAGGAACGGGGCTGAAGAGACCCAGTACTTC.